A selection of T cell receptor beta chains follows, all from one sample in a study of blood T cell repertoires in COVID-19. Sequenced by immunoSEQ multiplex PCR; TCRdb stores in-frame clones only, minus some. The sample has about 300,000 clones; about nine tenths are singletons. Sequencing input: PBMCs or T cells enriched from blood (not recorded which). The receptors come from a man aged 30-40 years who had recovered from COVID-19. The CDR3 runs from the conserved cysteine through the conserved F or W.

CDR3aa	j_gene	v_gene
CASSPPDRGRRTDTQYF	TRBJ2-3	TRBV18
CSVPGQGNTIYF	TRBJ1-3	TRBV29-1
CASSQPTSGNYEQYF	TRBJ2-7	TRBV4-1
CASSLLDRDDQPQHF	TRBJ1-5	TRBV5-6
CSRRGQDTQYF	TRBJ2-5	TRBV20-1
CASEASFSYEQYF	TRBJ2-7	TRBV6-5
CSASGRPNTEAFF	TRBJ1-1	TRBV20-1
CSASSGSGDNEQFF	TRBJ2-1	TRBV20-1
CASSQELRLAGRGYNEQFF	TRBJ2-1	TRBV3-1/TRBV3-2
CASSNGLLGGGPGYGYTF	TRBJ1-2	TRBV11-2
CSVGDGRVLETQYF	TRBJ2-5	TRBV29-1
CASSPDRGVGSPLHF	TRBJ1-6	TRBV5-4
CASSIPGAEKLFF	TRBJ1-4	TRBV19
CASSNPRVSYEQYF	TRBJ2-7	TRBV21-1
CASSFAPGSNQPQHF	TRBJ1-5	TRBV5-1
CASSYVGLLKDTQYF	TRBJ2-3	TRBV6-5
CASSQALAPSEGFF	TRBJ2-1	TRBV3-1/TRBV3-2
CATSNPGGTDTQYF	TRBJ2-3	TRBV24-1
CASSQDSQWQKNSPLHF	TRBJ1-6	TRBV4-2
CASSLARLTSGTSSTDTQYF	TRBJ2-3	TRBV7-6
CASSPIQGRRSTDTQYF	TRBJ2-3	TRBV25-1
CASSAIEQGGTGELFF	TRBJ2-2	TRBV7-8
CAITGSSGNTIYF	TRBJ1-3	TRBV10-3
CASSIGRGTVYNEQFF	TRBJ2-1	TRBV19
CAGGMGQRNYGYTF	TRBJ1-2	TRBV7-2
CASSVTSGGAIGGELFF	TRBJ2-2	TRBV2
CASSHPGSAPYEKLFF	TRBJ1-4	TRBV16
CASSQDEDRRQPQHF	TRBJ1-5	TRBV4-1
CASSLRTSGSETQYF	TRBJ2-5	TRBV3-1/TRBV3-2
CASSQPGQGTGYTF	TRBJ1-2	TRBV19
CASSPRLSGSDTGELFF	TRBJ2-2	TRBV7-9
CSVEDGGGNEKLFF	TRBJ1-4	TRBV29-1
CASSRRETNSYEQYF	TRBJ2-7	TRBV2
CASSRQGAGGELFF	TRBJ2-2	TRBV6-5
CASGRGTGGGYEQFF	TRBJ2-1	TRBV12-5
CASSLKRESLSYEQYF	TRBJ2-7	TRBV5-1
CASSRKGIEKLFF	TRBJ1-4	TRBV5-6